Shown below are 17 T cell receptor beta chains from a single sample sequenced in a study of T cells expressing NK-cell markers. Each CDR3 protein gets one entry in TCRdb, which reprocessed the 5' RACE reads and gives no DNA. This table holds 90,000 to 130,000 distinct CDR3 sequences. What was sequenced was blood T cells: a sorted CD56 or NKG2C T cell subset, CD4+ or CD8+ T cells, or bulk PBMC T cells (not recorded which). All receptors come from a woman aged 18 to 75 in good health.

The rearrangement joins TRBV21-1 to TRBJ1-5; the D call from TCRdb, TRBD1, cannot be confirmed without DNA. TRBV21-1 represents a pseudogene. The CDR3 is 19 amino acids. This CDR3 reads CASSNWARVRGYSNQPQHF.

The chain carries TRBV5-4 and TRBJ1-1; TCRdb proposes TRBD1, but this gene call is untestable without DNA. The germline V gene has CDR1 SGHNT and CDR2 YYREEE (reference sequence). This CDR3 contains 14 residues. The CDR3 loop is CASSHTGEYTEAFF.

The V gene is TRBV27, the J gene TRBJ2-1; TCRdb outputs TRBD2, but without DNA this stays unchecked. The CDR3 sequence is 14 residues long. Germline V gene lookup returns CDR1 MNHEY and CDR2 SMNVEV (reference sequence). The CDR3 protein is CASLSGGSYNEQFF.

The chain recombines TRBV27 with TRBJ1-3; the D gene TCRdb calls, TRBD1, cannot be checked with no DNA. This CDR3 comprises 15 residues. CDR1 and CDR2 from the germline V gene are MNHEY and SMNVEV (reference sequence). This chain's CDR3 is CASSSPGGSGNTIYF.

This chain uses TRBV27 with TRBJ2-5; TCRdb picks TRBD1, but there is no DNA to check that call. CDR1 MNHEY and CDR2 SMNVEV come from the germline V gene (reference sequence). The CDR3 spans 15 residues. CDR3 residues: CASSLYQGQLETQYF.

This chain uses TRBV29-1 with TRBJ2-2. Germline CDR1 reads SQVTM; CDR2 reads ANQGSEA. CDR3 length: 12 residues. CDR3 loop: CSVDSYTGELFF.

V is TRBV25-1 and J is TRBJ2-1; TCRdb's D call of TRBD2 is untestable without DNA. The CDR3 covers 16 residues. From germline, CDR1 is MGHDK and CDR2 SYGVNS. CDR3 protein: CASSVSGRATMDEQFF.

This chain links TRBV4-2 with TRBJ2-1; TCRdb names TRBD2, which stays unverified in the absence of DNA. CDR1 LGHNA and CDR2 YNFKEQ come from the germline V gene. The CDR3 runs to 13 residues. CDR3 sequence reads: CASSQVPPNEQFF.

The V and J genes are TRBV12-3 or TRBV12-4 and TRBJ2-1; TCRdb picks TRBD2, but there is no DNA to check that call. This CDR3 has 13 amino acids. CDR3 loop: CASSLGGSDEQFF.

The V call is TRBV29-1, the J call TRBJ2-4; TCRdb indicates TRBD1, and absent DNA this call remains unverified. There are 13 residues in the CDR3. CDR1 and CDR2 (germline): SQVTM, ANQGSEA. CDR3 region: CSVPGQGKNIQYF. The variable domain in full, with the rest retrieved from reference TRBV29-1 and TRBJ2-4, is SAVISQKPSRDICQRGTSLTIQCQVDSQVTMMFWYRQQPGQSLTLIATANQGSEATYESGFVIDKFPISRPNLTFSTLTVSNMSPEDSSIYLCSVPGQGKNIQYFGAGTRLSVL.

The chain links TRBV6-1 to TRBJ1-5; TCRdb calls TRBD1, which cannot be checked without DNA. CDR1 is MNHNS, CDR2 SASEGT, per germline. This CDR3 comprises 15 residues. This CDR3 reads CASREDRDSNQPQHF.

V and J are TRBV9 and TRBJ2-5; TCRdb's D gene call, TRBD1, goes unchecked for lack of DNA. Germline assignment: CDR1 SGDLS and CDR2 YYNGEE. This CDR3 is 14 amino acids long. The CDR3 loop reads CASSPLITQETQYF.

The CDR3 here is CSVGSNYSYEQYF. The gene calls are TRBV29-1 and TRBJ2-7. Germline CDR1 SQVTM, CDR2 ANQGSEA. The CDR3 loop spans 13 amino acids.

The genes are TRBV5-6 and TRBJ2-2; without DNA, the TCRdb call of TRBD2 cannot be checked. CDR3 size: 17 residues. Looked up from germline, CDR1 is SGHDT and CDR2 is YYEEEE. The CDR3: CASSPGTKIPDTGELFF.

The V call is TRBV4-3, the J call TRBJ1-3. The CDR3 covers 14 residues. The germline gives CDR1 LGHNA, CDR2 YSLEER. The chain's CDR3 is CASSLGDAGNTIYF.

The chain links TRBV7-3 to TRBJ2-1; TCRdb's D call, TRBD1, is unchecked because there is no DNA. Germline V gene data show CDR1 as SGHTA and CDR2 as FQGTGA. This CDR3 is built from 15 residues. The CDR3 is CASSLPGTDYNEQFF.

The chain is built from TRBV6-5 and TRBJ1-6. In germline, CDR1 is MNHEY, CDR2 SVGAGI. The CDR3 has 17 amino acids. CDR3 sequence reads: CASSYRVSDFYNSPLHF.